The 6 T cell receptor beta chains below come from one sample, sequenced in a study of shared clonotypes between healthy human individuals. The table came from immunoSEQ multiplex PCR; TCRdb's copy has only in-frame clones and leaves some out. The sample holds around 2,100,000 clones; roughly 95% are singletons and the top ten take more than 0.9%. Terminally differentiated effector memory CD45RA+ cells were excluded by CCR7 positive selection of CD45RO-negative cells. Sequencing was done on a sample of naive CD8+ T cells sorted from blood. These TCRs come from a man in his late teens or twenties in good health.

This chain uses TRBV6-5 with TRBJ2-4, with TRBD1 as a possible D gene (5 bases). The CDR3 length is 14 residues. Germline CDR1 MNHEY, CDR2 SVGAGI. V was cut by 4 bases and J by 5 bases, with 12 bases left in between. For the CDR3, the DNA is TGTGCCAGCAGTTTAAGTGGGGCGGAAAACATTCAGTACTTC. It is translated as CASSLSGAENIQYF.

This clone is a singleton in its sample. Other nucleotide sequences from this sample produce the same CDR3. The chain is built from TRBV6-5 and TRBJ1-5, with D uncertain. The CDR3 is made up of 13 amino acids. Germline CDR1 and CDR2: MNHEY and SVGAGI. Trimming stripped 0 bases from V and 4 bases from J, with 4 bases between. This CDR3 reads CASSYSENQPQHF. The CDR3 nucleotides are TGTGCCAGCAGTTACTCAGAGAATCAGCCCCAGCATTTT.

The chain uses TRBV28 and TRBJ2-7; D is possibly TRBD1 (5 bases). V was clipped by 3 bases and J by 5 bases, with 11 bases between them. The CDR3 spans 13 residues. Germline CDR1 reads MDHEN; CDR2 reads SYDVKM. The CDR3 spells CASSFLGHHEQYF. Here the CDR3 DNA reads TGTGCCAGCAGTTTTCTCGGACATCACGAGCAGTACTTC.

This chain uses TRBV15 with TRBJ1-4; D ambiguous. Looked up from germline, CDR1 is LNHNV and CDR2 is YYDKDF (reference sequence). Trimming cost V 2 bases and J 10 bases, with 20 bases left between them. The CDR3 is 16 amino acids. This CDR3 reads CATSRIPDFEAGKLFF. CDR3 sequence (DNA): TGTGCCACCAGCAGAATCCCGGACTTTGAGGCGGGAAAACTGTTTTTT.

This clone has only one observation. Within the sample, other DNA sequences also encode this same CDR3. Written as DNA, the CDR3 is TGTGCCAGTAGTATAAGGGACTGGAACACTGAAGCTTTCTTT. Amino acids: CASSIRDWNTEAFF. The gene calls are TRBV19 and TRBJ1-1; TRBD1 might be the D (5 bases). Germline CDR1 is LNHDA and CDR2 is SQIVND (reference sequence). The CDR3 runs to 14 residues. The V end was cut by 2 bases, the J end by 1 base, with 8 bases between. Based on the CDR3 plus reference TRBV19 and TRBJ1-1, the full variable domain is DGGITQSPKYLFRKEGQNVTLSCEQNLNHDAMYWYRQDPGQGLRLIYYSQIVNDFQKGDIAEGYSVSREKKESFPLTVTSAQKNPTAFYLCASSIRDWNTEAFFGQGTRLTVV.

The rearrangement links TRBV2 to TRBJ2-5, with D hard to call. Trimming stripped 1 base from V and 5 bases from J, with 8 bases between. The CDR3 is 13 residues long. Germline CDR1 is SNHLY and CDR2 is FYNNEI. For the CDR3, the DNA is TGTGCCAGCAGTGAAGTATCAGCGGAGACCCAGTACTTC. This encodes CASSEVSAETQYF.